This T cell receptor beta chain stems from a study of CD8+ T cells in alopecia areata. Study context: Grafted skin came from C3H/HeJ donors with spontaneous alopecia (roughly 6-13 months old) and was placed on roughly 7-11-week-old female C3H/HeJ mice. General study findings and limits: Patients shared TCRs less clearly than mice did, possibly for HLA-related reasons.

Described time point: mouse skin 6 weeks after grafting, around onset of hair loss. cDNA serving as the sequencing template came from extracted, reverse transcribed RNA. Some clones are missing from TCRdb's copy, which holds only in-frame ones; the method was immunoSEQ multiplex PCR. Sampling found about 1,900 clones, none seen once. This clone was counted between two and nine times. What it binds is not known. Genes and germline come from the mouse. The sequence was collected from a C3H/HeJ mouse with alopecia areata. MHC haplotype: H2-k. This material consisted of skin, taken at week 6.

CDR3 DNA, as far as it was read: TGTGCCAGCAGTGGGACTGGGGGGCGCGAAAACTATGCT. It is translated as CASSGTGGRENYA. The full CDR3 is CASSGTGGRENYAEQFF. This rearrangement joins TRBV13-3 to TRBJ2-1, with 11 bases lining up with TRBD2. The read ends 4 residues early relative to the CDR3; the germline J gene fills the gap. Losses at the gene ends were 3 bases for V and 1 base for J; bases not matched to a gene: 6. The CDR3 sequence is 17 residues long. In germline, CDR1 is NNHDY, CDR2 SYVADS.